Listed below are T cell receptor beta chains from one sample, sequenced in a study of CD8 T cells in ankylosing spondylitis. MiXCR, applied by TCRdb to the 5' RACE reads, yields one record per CDR3 protein. The sample holds approximately 500,000 distinct CDR3 sequences, approximately 11% seen once. The sample comprised blood, either unsorted or a sorted T cell fraction (not recorded which). The origin of the receptors is a male donor with ankylosing spondylitis. Both conserved end residues are part of each CDR3. The D gene is left open where the match is weak. Clone size, where shown, is once, few, many, or a class for clones that have expanded.

TGTGCCAGCAGCTTAGAAGGGACTTCATTTTCTGAAGCTTTCTTT CASSLEGTSFSEAFF few - TRBJ1-1 TRBV11-2 15
TGTGCCAGCAGCTGGGGGTCGGATACGCAGTATTTT CASSWGSDTQYF few - TRBJ2-3 TRBV7-9 12
TGTGCCAGCAGTCCGGCCTCTGGAAGGGGGAACACTGAAGCTTTCTTT CASSPASGRGNTEAFF - - TRBJ1-1 TRBV28 16
TGTGCCAGCAGTGGTCCGCGGGAGGCTATAAACAATGAGCAGTTCTTC CASSGPREAINNEQFF few TRBD2 TRBJ2-1 TRBV2 16
TGTGCCAGCAGCCCTCGGGGGGGGTCTGGCTACAATGAGCAGTTCTTC CASSPRGGSGYNEQFF - TRBD2 TRBJ2-1 TRBV7-9 16
TGTGCCACCAGTGACCCACCGGGACAGGGTATTTCAGATACGCAGTATTTT CATSDPPGQGISDTQYF - TRBD1 TRBJ2-3 TRBV24-1 17
TGTGCCAGCAGCCTGGGACAGGGGAAAACTTTCTTT CASSLGQGKTFF few TRBD1 TRBJ1-1 TRBV7-6 12
TGTGCCAGCAGTCTAGCGGGAACGGCGTCCTACGAGCAGTACTTC CASSLAGTASYEQYF many TRBD2 TRBJ2-7 TRBV27 15
TGTGCCAGCAGCCCCACAGGGACGGCGCGGAGAGCTTTCTTT CASSPTGTARRAFF - - TRBJ1-1 TRBV12-3/TRBV12-4 14
TGTGCCAGCTCACCACCCGCGAGGGCGGGAGCTCCCCAAGAGACCCAGTACTTC CASSPPARAGAPQETQYF few TRBD2 TRBJ2-5 TRBV18 18
TGTGCCAGCAGCCCCCTAGCGGGAGGTAGCGCAGATACGCAGTATTTT CASSPLAGGSADTQYF many TRBD2 TRBJ2-3 TRBV7-2 16
TGTGCCAGCAGCCAATTTAGGGATTTGCCCGTAGAGCAGTTCTTC CASSQFRDLPVEQFF - - TRBJ2-1 TRBV3-1 15
TGTGCCAGCACCCCAGGGTCAAGCAACTACGAGCAGTACTTC CASTPGSSNYEQYF - - TRBJ2-7 TRBV11-2 14
TGTGCCAGCGGAATACAGGGGAACGAGCAGTACTTC CASGIQGNEQYF many TRBD1 TRBJ2-7 TRBV7-9 12
TGTGCCAGTAGTTTTGATCAGGAAGATGAGCAGTTCTTC CASSFDQEDEQFF - - TRBJ2-1 TRBV19 13
TGTGCCACCAGTGACGGAGAGCCCTACGAGCAGTACTTC CATSDGEPYEQYF few - TRBJ2-7 TRBV24-1 13
TGTGCCAGCAGCAAAGTGGGGGACAGACCGGGGACTAACACTGAAGCTTTCTTT CASSKVGDRPGTNTEAFF - - TRBJ1-1 TRBV21-1 18
TGTGCCAGCAGTGAAGGGACAGGGTCCCCCTATGGCTACACCTTC CASSEGTGSPYGYTF - TRBD1 TRBJ1-2 TRBV6-1 15
TGTGCCAGCAGCGTCTCGCGGGACTTCAATGAGCAGTTCTTC CASSVSRDFNEQFF - - TRBJ2-1 TRBV12-3/TRBV12-4 14
TGCAGTGCCTCGGTGGGGGGTGAGCAGTTCTTC CSASVGGEQFF - - TRBJ2-1 TRBV20-1 11
TGTGCCAGCAGCTTAGTGGGACAGGGGGTTGAGTGGGAAAAACTGTTTTTT CASSLVGQGVEWEKLFF - TRBD1 TRBJ1-4 TRBV7-2 17
TGTGCCAGCAGCCAAAGGGAGAATGAAAAACTGTTTTTT CASSQRENEKLFF few - TRBJ1-4 TRBV3-1 13
TGCGCCAGCAGCCAAGATGAAGTTAGGCGGGATCAAGAGACCCAGTACTTC CASSQDEVRRDQETQYF many - TRBJ2-5 TRBV4-1 17
TGCGCCAGCAGCTCGGAGCCGCAGATCACAGATACGCAGTATTTT CASSSEPQITDTQYF many - TRBJ2-3 TRBV5-1 15
TGTGCCAGCAGCTTAACCGACAACGAGAATGAGCAGTTCTTC CASSLTDNENEQFF few - TRBJ2-1 TRBV7-9 14